Each of the 5 T cell receptor beta chains below was sequenced from the same sample in a study of cytomegalovirus exposure and HLA in healthy donors. The PCR contained 60 Vbeta and 13 Jbeta primers. The protocol was immunoSEQ multiplex PCR, while the TCRdb copy is restricted to in-frame clones and leaves out a portion. The sample totals around 63,000 clones. The specimen was PBMCs. These TCRs come from a woman in her 30s in good health and CMV-seronegative.

The chain couples TRBV2 to TRBJ2-2, with 10 positions matching TRBD2. Germline CDR1 reads SNHLY; CDR2 reads FYNNEI. The junction had 3 bases not matched to a gene; V was cut back by 6 bases and J by 2 bases. The CDR3 sequence is 15 residues long. CDR3 region: CASRSSGGNTGELFF. DNA of the CDR3: TGTGCCAGCAGGTCTAGCGGGGGTAACACCGGGGAGCTGTTTTTT.

The J gene is TRBJ2-1, the V gene TRBV9; D possibly corresponds to TRBD2 (6 bases). V lost 4 bases and J 10 bases, leaving 18 bases between the germline ends. CDR1 is SGDLS, CDR2 YYNGEE, per germline. This CDR3 is built from 14 residues. In DNA, the CDR3 is TGTGCCAGCAGCCTCGGCGGGATAAATCGGGAGCAGTTCTTC. Amino acid sequence: CASSLGGINREQFF.

This chain uses TRBV18 with TRBJ1-2; possible D gene TRBD1, 5 bases. This CDR3 spans 15 amino acids. Germline V gives CDR1 KGHSH, CDR2 LQKENI. V lost 4 bases and J lost 1, with 13 bases in between. In nucleotides, the CDR3 is TGTGCCAGCTCACAACCCACAGGTTTTAACTATGGCTACACCTTC. It yields the protein CASSQPTGFNYGYTF.

CDR3: CASSIGPGLAWYEQFF. In nucleotides, the CDR3 is TGTGCCAGTAGTATAGGGCCCGGACTTGCGTGGTATGAGCAGTTCTTC. The V and J genes are TRBV19 and TRBJ2-1, with a possible D match to TRBD2 (5 bases). Germline assignment: CDR1 LNHDA and CDR2 SQIVND (reference sequence). This CDR3 region has 16 residues. Trimming took off 1 base at V and 8 bases at J, with 18 bases between the two ends. Variable domain in full (rest from reference TRBV19 and TRBJ2-1): DGGITQSPKYLFRKEGQNVTLSCEQNLNHDAMYWYRQDPGQGLRLIYYSQIVNDFQKGDIAEGYSVSREKKESFPLTVTSAQKNPTAFYLCASSIGPGLAWYEQFFGPGTRLTVL.

J is TRBJ2-3 and V is TRBV9, with 9 nucleotides matching TRBD2. The CDR3 is 19 residues long. Germline V gene data show CDR1 as SGDLS and CDR2 as YYNGEE. With V trimmed by 3 bases and J by 4 bases, 18 bases remained unmatched. The CDR3 spells CASSGGPRGGGAIADTQYF. CDR3 nucleotide sequence: TGTGCCAGCAGCGGCGGGCCCAGGGGCGGGGGGGCCATAGCAGATACGCAGTATTTT.